The clone carrying this T cell receptor beta chain was counted many times. The read halts 3 residues ahead of the CDR3 end, with the missing end drawn from the germline J gene. Germline assignment: CDR1 KGHDR and CDR2 SFDVKD. V was shortened by 2 bases and J by 6 bases, with 13 bases between the two germline ends. The CDR3 covers 14 residues. This entry is derived from a study of T cell clonality in common variable immunodeficiency. TCRdb's table, derived via immunoSEQ multiplex PCR, lists solely in-frame clones and lacks some. The sample has about 34,000 clones, none seen only once; the top ten hold under 3%.

This receptor was obtained from a person aged 18 to 75 in good health. The specimen sequenced was peripheral blood mononuclear cells. The J gene is TRBJ2-7, the V gene TRBV24-1; tentatively, D is TRBD1 (5 bases). CDR3 residues: CATSDSMGHSEQYF. The covered CDR3 bases are TGTGCCACCAGTGATTCGATGGGGCACTCCGAG.